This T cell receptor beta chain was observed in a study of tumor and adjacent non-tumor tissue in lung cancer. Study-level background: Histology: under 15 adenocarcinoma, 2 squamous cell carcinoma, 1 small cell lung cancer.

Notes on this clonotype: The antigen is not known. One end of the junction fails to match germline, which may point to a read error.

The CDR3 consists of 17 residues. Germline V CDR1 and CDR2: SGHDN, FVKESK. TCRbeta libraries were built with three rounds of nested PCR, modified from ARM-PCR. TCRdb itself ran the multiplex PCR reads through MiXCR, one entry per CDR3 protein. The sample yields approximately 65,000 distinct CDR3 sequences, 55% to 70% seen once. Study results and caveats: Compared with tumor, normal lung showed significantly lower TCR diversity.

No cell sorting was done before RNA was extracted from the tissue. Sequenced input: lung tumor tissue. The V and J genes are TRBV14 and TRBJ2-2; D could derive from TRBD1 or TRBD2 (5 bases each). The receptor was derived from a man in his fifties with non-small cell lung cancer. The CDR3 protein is CANSQELGVKITGELFF. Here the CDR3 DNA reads TGTGCCAACAGCCAAGAGTTGGGGGTAAAGATCACTGGGGAGCTGTTTTTT.